This TCR beta chain was sequenced during a study of identical twins. TCRdb analysed the 5' RACE reads with MiXCR anew, one entry per CDR3 protein. The table includes 500,000 or so distinct CDR3 sequences, over 12% detected once. V trimming: 1 base; J trimming: 5 bases; junction bases outside the gene matches: 9. This CDR3 comprises 16 residues. Overall study findings and caveats: Modelling approaches yielded underestimates of out-of-frame TCR alpha sharing between monozygotic twins.

This clonotype occurred a few times. What it binds is not known. Separately, the same data were catalogued under a study of yellow fever vaccine responses in identical twins.

The rearrangement links TRBV12-3 or TRBV12-4 to TRBJ2-5; 8 bases agree with TRBD2. Material for sequencing was CD4+ T cells sorted from blood. The TCR originated in a woman under 30 in good health. The CDR3 DNA follows: TGTGCCAGCAGTTTAGTAGGCAGCGGGGGACGGGAGACCCAGTACTTC. Residues: CASSLVGSGGRETQYF.